The source of this T cell receptor beta chain is a study of blood T cell repertoires in COVID-19. As for the study in general: Sources were T cells, B-cell-depleted T cells, or PBMCs; the material itself was cDNA or gDNA.

This clone is a singleton in its sample. The method was immunoSEQ multiplex PCR; TCRdb's version includes in-frame clones alone and lacks a portion of them. The sample carries approximately 220,000 clones, 83% recorded once. V dropped 5 bases and J dropped 9; count of bases not matched to a gene: 10. CDR1 and CDR2 from the germline V gene are MDHEN and SYDVKM. The CDR3 length is 15 residues. Material: peripheral blood. The chain recombines TRBV28 with TRBJ1-6; TRBD1 matches at 7 bases. The sequence was collected from a woman aged 35 to 49 with active or convalescent COVID-19. The CDR3: CASSPRGRRGSPLHF. CDR3 sequence (DNA): TGTGCCAGCAGTCCGAGGGGGCGGCGGGGTTCACCCCTCCACTTT.